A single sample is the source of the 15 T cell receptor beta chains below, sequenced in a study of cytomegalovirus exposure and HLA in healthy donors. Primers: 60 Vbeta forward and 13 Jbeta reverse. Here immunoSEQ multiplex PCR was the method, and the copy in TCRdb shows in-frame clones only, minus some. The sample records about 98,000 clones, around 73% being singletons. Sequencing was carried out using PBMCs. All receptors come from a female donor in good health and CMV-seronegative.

The CDR3 coding sequence is TGTGCCAGCAGTTACCAATGGGCACAGCCCCAGCATTTT. This translates into CASSYQWAQPQHF. V is TRBV27 and J is TRBJ1-5; no clear D gene. Trimming took 4 bases from V and 7 from J, leaving 11 bases between them. The CDR3 loop spans 13 amino acids. Germline values: CDR1 MNHEY, CDR2 SMNVEV (reference sequence).

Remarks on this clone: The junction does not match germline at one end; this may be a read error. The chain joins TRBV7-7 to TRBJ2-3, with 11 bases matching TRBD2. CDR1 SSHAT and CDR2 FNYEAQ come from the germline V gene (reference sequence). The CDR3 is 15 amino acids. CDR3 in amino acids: CASSSLAGGLATQYF. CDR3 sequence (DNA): TGTGCTAGCAGCTCCTTAGCGGGGGGGCTGGCTACGCAGTATTTT.

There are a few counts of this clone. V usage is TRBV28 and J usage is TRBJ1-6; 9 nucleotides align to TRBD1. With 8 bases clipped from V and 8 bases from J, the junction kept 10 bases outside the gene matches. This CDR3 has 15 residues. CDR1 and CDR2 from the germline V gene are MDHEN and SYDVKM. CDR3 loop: CASWSPGQGYSPLHF. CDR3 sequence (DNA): TGTGCCAGCTGGAGTCCGGGACAGGGCTATTCACCCCTCCACTTT.

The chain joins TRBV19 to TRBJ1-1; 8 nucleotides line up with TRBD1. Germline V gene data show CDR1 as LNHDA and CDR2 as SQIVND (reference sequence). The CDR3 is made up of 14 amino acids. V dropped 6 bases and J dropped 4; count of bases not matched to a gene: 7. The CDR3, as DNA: TGTGCCAGTAGAAAGACAGGGGTAGGCACTGAAGCTTTCTTT. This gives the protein CASRKTGVGTEAFF.

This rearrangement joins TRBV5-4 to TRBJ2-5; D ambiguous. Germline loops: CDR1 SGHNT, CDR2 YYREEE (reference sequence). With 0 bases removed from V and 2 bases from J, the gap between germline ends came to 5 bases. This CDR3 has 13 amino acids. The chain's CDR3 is CASSLDQQETQYF. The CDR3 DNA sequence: TGTGCCAGCAGCTTGGATCAGCAAGAGACCCAGTACTTC.

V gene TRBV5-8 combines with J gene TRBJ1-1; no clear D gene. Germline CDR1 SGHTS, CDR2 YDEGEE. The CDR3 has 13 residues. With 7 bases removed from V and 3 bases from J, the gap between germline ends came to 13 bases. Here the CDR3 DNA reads TGTGCCAGCGGAGAGGGAGACGACACTGAAGCTTTCTTT. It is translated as CASGEGDDTEAFF.

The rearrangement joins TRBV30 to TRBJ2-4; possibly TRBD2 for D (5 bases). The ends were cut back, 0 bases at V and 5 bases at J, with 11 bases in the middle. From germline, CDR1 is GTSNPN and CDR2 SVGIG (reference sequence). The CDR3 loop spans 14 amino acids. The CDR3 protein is CAWSVGRGQNIQYF. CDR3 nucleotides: TGTGCCTGGAGTGTAGGCCGAGGGCAAAACATTCAGTACTTC.

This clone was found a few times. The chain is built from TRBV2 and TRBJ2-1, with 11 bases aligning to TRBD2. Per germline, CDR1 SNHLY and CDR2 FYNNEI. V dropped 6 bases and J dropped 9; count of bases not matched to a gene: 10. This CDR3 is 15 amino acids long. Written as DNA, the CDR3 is TGTGCCAGCAGAGGGACTAGCGGCCCTCTCCGTGAGCAGTTCTTC. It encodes CASRGTSGPLREQFF. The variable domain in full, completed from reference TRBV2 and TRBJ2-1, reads EPEVTQTPSHQVTQMGQEVILRCVPISNHLYFYWYRQILGQKVEFLVSFYNNEISEKSEIFDDQFSVERPDGSNFTLKIRSTKLEDSAMYFCASRGTSGPLREQFFGPGTRLTVL.

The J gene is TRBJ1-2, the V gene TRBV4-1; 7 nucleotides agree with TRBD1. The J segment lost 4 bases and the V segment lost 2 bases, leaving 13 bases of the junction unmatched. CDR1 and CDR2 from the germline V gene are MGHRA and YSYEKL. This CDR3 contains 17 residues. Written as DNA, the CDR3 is TGCGCCAGCAGCCAAATCCCGACAGGGACCCCCCCCTATGGCTACACCTTC. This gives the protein CASSQIPTGTPPYGYTF.

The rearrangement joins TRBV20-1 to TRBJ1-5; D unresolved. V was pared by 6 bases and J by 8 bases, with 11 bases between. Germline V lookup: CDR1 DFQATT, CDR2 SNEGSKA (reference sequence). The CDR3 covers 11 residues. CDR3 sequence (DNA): TGCAGTGCACCTCTAGTTGAGCCCCAGCATTTT. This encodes CSAPLVEPQHF.

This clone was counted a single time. The CDR3 region is CASSESRASGRAWNEQFF. CDR3 bases: TGCGCCAGCAGTGAGTCGAGGGCGAGCGGGAGGGCCTGGAATGAGCAGTTCTTC. The genes are TRBV10-1 and TRBJ2-1, with TRBD2 matching 10 bases. The junction had 12 bases not matched to a gene; V was cut back by 0 bases and J by 7 bases. The CDR3 extends over 18 amino acids. The germline V gene encodes CDR1 WNHNN and CDR2 SYGVQD (reference sequence).

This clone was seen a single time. CDR3: CASRYTGGRLNSPLHF. The CDR3 nucleotides read TGTGCCAGCAGGTATACAGGGGGTCGACTGAATTCACCCCTCCACTTT. The chain uses TRBV2 and TRBJ1-6, with 8 bases lining up with TRBD1. The length of the CDR3 is 16 residues. V was pared by 6 bases and J by 7 bases, with 11 bases of the junction left unmatched. Germline V CDR1 and CDR2: SNHLY, FYNNEI.

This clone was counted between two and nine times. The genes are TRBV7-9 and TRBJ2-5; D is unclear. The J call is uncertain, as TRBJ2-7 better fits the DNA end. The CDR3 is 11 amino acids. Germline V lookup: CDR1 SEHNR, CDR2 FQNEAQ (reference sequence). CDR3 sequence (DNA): TGTGCCAGCAGCTTAGACTACGAGCAGTACTTC. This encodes CASSLDYEQYF.

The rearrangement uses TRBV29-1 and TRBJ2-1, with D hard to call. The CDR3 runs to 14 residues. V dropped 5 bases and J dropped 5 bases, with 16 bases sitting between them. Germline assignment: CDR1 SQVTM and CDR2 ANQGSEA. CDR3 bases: TGCAGCGTTCAAAGACCAGGATTCCACAATGAGCAGTTCTTC. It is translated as CSVQRPGFHNEQFF.

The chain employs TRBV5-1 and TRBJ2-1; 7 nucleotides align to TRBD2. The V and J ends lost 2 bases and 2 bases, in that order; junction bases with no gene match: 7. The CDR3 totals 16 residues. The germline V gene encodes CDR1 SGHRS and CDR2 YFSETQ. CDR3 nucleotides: TGCGCCAGCAGCTTTGGAGGGAGGGCCCCCTACAATGAGCAGTTCTTC. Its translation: CASSFGGRAPYNEQFF.